This TCR beta chain was identified during a study of control samples from healthy donors and cancer patients. V dropped 1 base and J dropped 5; count of bases not matched to a gene: 12. The CDR3 length is 18 residues. CDR1 and CDR2 from the germline V gene are MGHRA and YSYEKL. Only in-frame clones appear in the TCRdb table, and some are missing; sequencing was by immunoSEQ multiplex PCR. This sample has around 70,000 clones; approximately 87% occur once, and the top ten carry 2% to 2.5%. This clone was seen only a few times. The sequenced material came from PBMCs. V is TRBV4-1 and J is TRBJ2-7, with 12 nucleotides matching TRBD2. This TCR was recovered from a woman aged 50 to 60 with head and neck cancer. CDR3 in amino acids: CASSQGLAGGLSRNEQYF. In nucleotides, the CDR3 is TGCGCCAGCAGCCAAGGGCTAGCGGGGGGGCTGAGTAGGAACGAGCAGTACTTC.